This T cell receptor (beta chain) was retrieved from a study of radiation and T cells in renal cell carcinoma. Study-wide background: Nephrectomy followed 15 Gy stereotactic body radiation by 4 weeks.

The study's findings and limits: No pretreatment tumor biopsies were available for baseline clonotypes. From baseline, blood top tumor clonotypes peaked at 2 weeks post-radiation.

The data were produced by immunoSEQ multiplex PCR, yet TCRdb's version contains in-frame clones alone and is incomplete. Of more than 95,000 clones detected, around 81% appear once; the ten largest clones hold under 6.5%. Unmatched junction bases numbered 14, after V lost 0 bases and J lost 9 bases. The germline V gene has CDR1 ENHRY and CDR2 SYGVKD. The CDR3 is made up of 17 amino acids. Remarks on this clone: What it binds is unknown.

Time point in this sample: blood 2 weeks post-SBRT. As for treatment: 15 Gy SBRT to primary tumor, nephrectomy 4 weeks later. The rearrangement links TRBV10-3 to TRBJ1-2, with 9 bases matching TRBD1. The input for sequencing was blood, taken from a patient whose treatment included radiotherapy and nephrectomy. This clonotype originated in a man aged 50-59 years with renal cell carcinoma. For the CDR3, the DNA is TGTGCCATCAGTGAGTCCGGGGGACTTACAGGGGGCGATCGCTACACCTTC. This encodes CAISESGGLTGGDRYTF.